One sample yielded the 9 T cell receptor beta chains listed below, sequenced in a study of T-cell reconstitution after alpha-beta-depleted transplantation in children. Preparation of the TCRbeta library was carried out with unique molecular identifiers. TCRdb re-called the PCR reads with MiXCR, one entry per CDR3 protein. The sample has more than 120,000 distinct CDR3 sequences; 8.5% to 10% are singletons. This specimen consisted of PBMCs, mostly from graft donor cells, obtained 180 days after TCRalphabeta/CD19-depleted stem cell transplant. The receptor set was obtained from a female patient aged 2 to 10 who had a stem cell transplant for congenital amegakaryocytic thrombocytopenia, so the T cells may come from the graft donor.

This clonotype has a count of ten or more. J is TRBJ2-5 and V is TRBV20-1; 14 bases agree with TRBD2. There are 18 residues in the CDR3. V lost 6 bases and J lost 4; bases outside the gene matches: 16. The germline V gene has CDR1 DFQATT and CDR2 SNEGSKA (reference sequence). CDR3 sequence (DNA): TGCAGTGCCATAGGTGCTTTCGGACTAGCGGGAGGAGTAGAGACCCAGTACTTC. This sequence encodes CSAIGAFGLAGGVETQYF.

The CDR3 is CASSPPGLADTQYF. Written as DNA, the CDR3 is TGTGCCAGCTCACCACCGGGCCTGGCAGATACGCAGTATTTT. The chain is built from TRBV18 and TRBJ2-3; no clear D. The CDR3 is 14 residues long. Trimming left V 0 bases short and J 4 bases short, with 8 bases between. Germline CDR1 KGHSH, CDR2 LQKENI. Full variable domain (rest looked up from reference TRBV18 and TRBJ2-3): NAGVMQNPRHLVRRRGQEARLRCSPMKGHSHVYWYRQLPEEGLKFMVYLQKENIIDESGMPKERFSAEFPKEGPSILRIQQVVRGDSAAYFCASSPPGLADTQYFGPGTRLTVL.

This clonotype was seen a handful of times. The chain recombines TRBV4-1 with TRBJ2-6; D is ambiguous. Germline CDR1 MGHRA, CDR2 YSYEKL. Trimming stripped 1 base from V and 4 bases from J, with 8 bases between. The CDR3 has 15 residues. The CDR3 loop reads CASSQVRVGANVLTF. The CDR3 DNA reads TGCGCCAGCAGCCAAGTTCGGGTCGGGGCCAACGTCCTGACTTTC.

The table lists this clonotype with many counts. The chain uses TRBV30 and TRBJ1-1; tentatively, D is TRBD1 (5 bases). The CDR3 is made up of 12 amino acids. Germline lookup yields CDR1 GTSNPN and CDR2 SVGIG (reference sequence). The ends were cut back, 5 bases at V and 3 bases at J, with 10 bases in the middle. Here the CDR3 reads CAWDRQHTEAFF. The CDR3 DNA follows: TGTGCCTGGGATCGACAGCACACTGAAGCTTTCTTT.

This clonotype showed up many times. The V call is TRBV3-1, the J call TRBJ2-4, with D hard to call. With 1 base removed from V and 0 bases from J, the gap between germline ends came to 7 bases. Germline CDR1 LGHDT, CDR2 YNNKEL (reference sequence). This CDR3 is 15 amino acids long. The CDR3 sequence is CASSQVSLAKNIQYF. Here the CDR3 DNA reads TGTGCCAGCAGCCAAGTCTCACTAGCCAAAAACATTCAGTACTTC.

This clonotype has ten or more counts. V is TRBV7-2 and J is TRBJ1-1, with D hard to call. Trimming removed 2 bases from V and 3 bases from J, with 13 bases in between. Per germline, CDR1 SGHTA and CDR2 FQGNSA. The CDR3 covers 15 residues. The CDR3 loop is CASSLIAGPDTEAFF. The CDR3 nucleotides are TGTGCCAGCAGCTTAATAGCCGGCCCGGACACTGAAGCTTTCTTT. Variable domain in full (rest from reference TRBV7-2 and TRBJ1-1): GAGVSQSPSNKVTEKGKDVELRCDPISGHTALYWYRQSLGQGLEFLIYFQGNSAPDKSGLPSDRFSAERTGGSVSTLTIQRTQQEDSAVYLCASSLIAGPDTEAFFGQGTRLTVV.

Only a few counts were recorded for this clonotype. The gene calls are TRBV5-6 and TRBJ2-1; no clear D gene. This CDR3 has 12 residues. Trimming removed 2 bases at V and 8 bases at J, with 8 bases between. Germline V lookup: CDR1 SGHDT, CDR2 YYEEEE. The CDR3: CASSFDWDEQFF. CDR3 sequence (DNA): TGTGCCAGCAGCTTCGACTGGGATGAGCAGTTCTTC. Using reference TRBV5-6 and TRBJ2-1 for the parts outside the CDR3, the full variable domain is DAGVTQSPTHLIKTRGQQVTLRCSPKSGHDTVSWYQQALGQGPQFIFQYYEEEERQRGNFPDRFSGHQFPNYSSELNVNALLLGDSALYLCASSFDWDEQFFGPGTRLTVL.

This clonotype was counted many times. The V call is TRBV6-5, the J call TRBJ2-1, with TRBD1 identical over 7 bases. The CDR3 contains 14 residues. The germline gives CDR1 MNHEY, CDR2 SVGAGI. J lost 13 bases, V lost 0 bases, and 9 bases had no gene match. For the CDR3, the DNA is TGTGCCAGCAGTTACTCGGGCAGGGGGTCGGGACAGTTCTTC. This encodes CASSYSGRGSGQFF.

The chain has TRBV20-1 and TRBJ2-7; TRBD1 or TRBD2 may be the D gene (5 bases each). The CDR3 extends over 15 amino acids. In germline, CDR1 is DFQATT, CDR2 SNEGSKA (reference sequence). With 5 bases removed from V and 1 base from J, the gap between germline ends came to 18 bases. The CDR3 loop is CSAPRTGTGSYEQYF. Written as DNA, the CDR3 is TGCAGTGCTCCTCGGACTGGGACGGGGTCCTACGAGCAGTACTTC.